The TCR beta chain under discussion was sequenced for a study of blood T cell repertoires in COVID-19. Study-wide background: From the United States, Italy and Spain came samples of acute and convalescent COVID-19. PBMCs, B-cell-depleted T cells, or T cells were the source of the cDNA or gDNA that made up the material.

In the authors' methods: Estimation of nucleated cell counts was performed using reference gene primer amplification. Produced via immunoSEQ multiplex PCR; TCRdb's table is partial and in-frame only. D and trimming come from the DNA, and the V and J calls and clone size come from that table. The repertoire holds fewer than 80,000 clones, roughly 89% seen once, with more than 7.5% in the top ten. The TCR was taken from a man aged 30-40 years with acute or convalescent COVID-19. Sequencing was performed on peripheral blood.

The CDR3 sequence is CASQGGLADTGELFF. The CDR3, as DNA: TGTGCCAGCCAGGGGGGACTAGCAGACACCGGGGAGCTGTTTTTT. The chain recombines TRBV28 with TRBJ2-2; 9 nucleotides align to TRBD2. The V gene's germline CDR1 is MDHEN and CDR2 SYDVKM. Trimming at V came to 8 bases and at J to 3 bases, leaving 7 bases not matched to a gene. The CDR3 is 15 amino acids. The full variable domain, its missing parts supplied by reference TRBV28 and TRBJ2-2, is DVKVTQSSRYLVKRTGEKVFLECVQDMDHENMFWYRQDPGLGLRLIYFSYDVKMKEKGDIPEGYSVSREKKERFSLILESASTNQTSMYLCASQGGLADTGELFFGEGSRLTVL.